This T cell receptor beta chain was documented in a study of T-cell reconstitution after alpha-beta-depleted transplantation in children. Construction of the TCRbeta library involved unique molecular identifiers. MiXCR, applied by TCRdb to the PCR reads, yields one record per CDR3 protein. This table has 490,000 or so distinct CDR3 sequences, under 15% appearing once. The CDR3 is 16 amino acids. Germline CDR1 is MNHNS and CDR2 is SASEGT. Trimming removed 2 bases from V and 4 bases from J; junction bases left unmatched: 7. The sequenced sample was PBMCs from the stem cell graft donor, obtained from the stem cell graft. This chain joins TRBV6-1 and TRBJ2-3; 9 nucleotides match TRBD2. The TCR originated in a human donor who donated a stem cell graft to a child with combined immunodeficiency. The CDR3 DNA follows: TGTGCCAGCAGTGAATGGAGTAGCGGGAGCGCAGATACGCAGTATTTT. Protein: CASSEWSSGSADTQYF.